The 32 T cell receptor beta chains in this list originate from one sample, sequenced in a study of cytotoxic CD8 clonotypes in ibrutinib-treated CLL (dated by TCRdb to the early 2020s). Library construction relied on the immunoSEQ multiplex PCR assay. TCRdb limited this immuneACCESS table to in-frame rearrangements with V and J called. A share of clones is missing; checked studies link under half to unresolved V genes, and the rest is unexplained. In this sample the table shows approximately 320,000 clones, roughly 70% of which occur a single time. Clones ranked in the top ten supply roughly 6.8% of the sample. Sample: PBMCs, taken after 36 months of ibrutinib treatment. The receptors stem from a human donor with chronic lymphocytic leukemia.

This sequence joins TRBV18 and TRBJ1-2; D unclear. The CDR3 has 14 residues. Germline assignment: CDR1 KGHSH and CDR2 LQKENI. The germline V and J ends were trimmed by 0 bases and 3 bases, with 8 bases remaining between them. The CDR3 loop is CASSPPGWDYGYTF. The CDR3, as DNA: TGTGCCAGCTCACCACCTGGATGGGACTATGGCTACACCTTC. Using reference TRBV18 and TRBJ1-2 for the parts outside the CDR3, the full variable domain is NAGVMQNPRHLVRRRGQEARLRCSPMKGHSHVYWYRQLPEEGLKFMVYLQKENIIDESGMPKERFSAEFPKEGPSILRIQQVVRGDSAAYFCASSPPGWDYGYTFGSGTRLTVV.

In this sample, this clone turned up once. The rearrangement uses TRBV5-1 and TRBJ2-1; 8 bases fit TRBD2. The CDR3 is 16 residues long. CDR1 SGHRS and CDR2 YFSETQ come from the germline V gene. After removal of 4 bases from V and 0 bases from J, the junction contained 6 bases not matched to a gene. The CDR3 sequence is CASSPSGGSSYNEQFF. CDR3 bases: TGCGCCAGCAGCCCCTCGGGAGGGAGCTCCTACAATGAGCAGTTCTTC.

This rearrangement joins TRBV10-2 to TRBJ2-2, with 7 bases matching TRBD1. Germline CDR1 reads WSHSY; CDR2 reads SAAADI. This CDR3 comprises 16 residues. V lost 2 bases to trimming and J lost 4 bases; unmatched junction nucleotides: 7. The CDR3 protein is CASSEPRQGSTGELFF. The CDR3 nucleotides read TGCGCCAGCAGTGAGCCTCGACAGGGAAGCACCGGGGAGCTGTTTTTT.

In regard to this clone: Sequence at one end of the junction differs from germline and may be a read error. The chain is built from TRBV11-3 and TRBJ2-2; perhaps D is TRBD1 or TRBD2 (5 bases each). This CDR3 spans 20 amino acids. The germline gives CDR1 SGHNT, CDR2 YENEEA. CDR3 in DNA: TGTGCCAGCAGCTTAGCGAAGATGAGGACTGTGGGGCTAGAACACCGGGGAGCTGTTTTT. It codes for CASSLAKMRTVGLEHRGAVF.

This chain connects TRBV7-9 to TRBJ2-5; TRBD1 matches at 8 bases. Trimming at V came to 1 base and at J to 5 bases, leaving 12 bases not matched to a gene. Per the germline V gene, CDR1 is SEHNR and CDR2 is FQNEAQ (reference sequence). CDR3 length equals 17 residues. CDR3 nucleotides: TGTGCCAGCAGCTTAGTTGCTGGACAGGGTCATGGTGAGACCCAGTACTTC. Its translation is CASSLVAGQGHGETQYF.

The chain couples TRBV2 to TRBJ2-5; TRBD2 matches at 10 bases. CDR3 size: 18 residues. The junction had 13 bases not matched to a gene; V was cut back by 1 base and J by 5 bases. The germline V gene encodes CDR1 SNHLY and CDR2 FYNNEI. The CDR3 here is CASSEVRLAGALGETQYF. In DNA form, the CDR3 reads TGTGCCAGCAGTGAAGTCAGGCTAGCGGGGGCTTTGGGGGAGACCCAGTACTTC. The variable domain in full, completed from reference TRBV2 and TRBJ2-5, reads EPEVTQTPSHQVTQMGQEVILRCVPISNHLYFYWYRQILGQKVEFLVSFYNNEISEKSEIFDDQFSVERPDGSNFTLKIRSTKLEDSAMYFCASSEVRLAGALGETQYFGPGTRLLVL.

The chain has TRBV4-1 and TRBJ2-7; 9 nucleotides agree with TRBD2. The CDR3 contains 14 residues. J was trimmed by 3 bases and V by 4 bases; bases with no gene match: 4. CDR1 and CDR2 (germline): MGHRA, YSYEKL. CDR3 residues: CASSRDSGGYEQYF. The CDR3 DNA follows: TGCGCCAGCAGCCGGGATAGCGGGGGCTACGAGCAGTACTTC.

The chain couples TRBV6-1 to TRBJ1-3, with D tentatively TRBD1 (5 bases). Trimming shortened V by 3 bases and J by 2 bases, and 26 bases separated the two germline ends. Germline V gene data show CDR1 as MNHNS and CDR2 as SASEGT. The CDR3 spans 20 residues. CDR3 sequence: CASSDPAVTRGGGPGNTIYF. For the CDR3, the DNA is TGTGCCAGCAGTGACCCCGCAGTGACCCGTGGGGGGGGTCCTGGAAACACCATATATTTT.

There are a few counts of this clone. The rearrangement uses TRBV6-5 and TRBJ2-7, with 8 bases fitting TRBD2. With V trimmed by 0 bases and J by 3 bases, 4 bases remained unmatched. The germline CDR1 and CDR2 sequences are MNHEY and SVGAGI. This CDR3 has 15 amino acids. The CDR3 DNA sequence: TGTGCCAGCAGTTACTCGGGACTAGGGAACTACGAGCAGTACTTC. Protein sequence: CASSYSGLGNYEQYF.

The chain uses TRBV7-3 and TRBJ2-5; 7 bases match TRBD2. CDR1 is SGHTA and CDR2 is FQGTGA in the germline V gene. The CDR3 extends over 16 amino acids. J was trimmed by 5 bases and V by 1 base; bases with no gene match: 10. DNA for the CDR3: TGTGCCAGCAGCTTAAGCCCCTCGGGAGGTAGTGAGACCCAGTACTTC. Translated: CASSLSPSGGSETQYF.

The chain has TRBV29-1 and TRBJ2-5; 14 bases are a match to TRBD2. The CDR3 spans 15 residues. V shed 7 bases, J shed 4 bases, and the junction held 8 bases outside the gene matches. The germline CDR1 and CDR2 sequences are SQVTM and ANQGSEA. DNA for the CDR3: TGCAGCGCCGGGGGACTAGCGGGAGAGGCAGAGACCCAGTACTTC. It specifies CSAGGLAGEAETQYF.

The gene calls are TRBV7-3 and TRBJ2-7, with TRBD1 matching over 7 bases. Germline V lookup: CDR1 SGHTA, CDR2 FQGTGA. The V segment lost 3 bases and the J segment 5 bases; nucleotides outside the gene matches: 13. This CDR3 has 16 residues. The CDR3: CASSLLGDSLPHEQYF. DNA for the CDR3: TGTGCCAGCAGCTTGCTCGGGGACAGCCTTCCCCACGAGCAGTACTTC.

There are a few counts of this clone. The chain couples TRBV27 to TRBJ1-2; 12 nucleotides agree with TRBD1. V trimming: 4 bases; J trimming: 8 bases; junction bases outside the gene matches: 14. CDR3 length: 17 residues. CDR1 and CDR2 from the germline V gene are MNHEY and SMNVEV (reference sequence). For the CDR3, the DNA is TGTGCCAGCAGTTGGGCCGGGACAGGGGGCGGCCTGCGGGGCTACACCTTC. It yields the protein CASSWAGTGGGLRGYTF.

This chain connects TRBV27 to TRBJ2-7; no clear D. CDR1 is MNHEY, CDR2 SMNVEV, per germline (reference sequence). The length of the CDR3 is 11 residues. Trimming pared 8 bases from V and 6 bases from J, leaving 11 bases between. The CDR3 DNA is TGTGCCAGCGGTCGGTTTAGCGAGCAGTACTTC. Protein product: CASGRFSEQYF.

The rearrangement uses TRBV9 and TRBJ2-3, with D perhaps assigned TRBD1 or TRBD2 (6 bases each). Germline V CDR1 and CDR2: SGDLS, YYNGEE. V dropped 3 bases and J dropped 4 bases, with 18 bases sitting between them. The CDR3 consists of 16 residues. The CDR3 here is CASSEAKGGAADTQYF. The CDR3, as DNA: TGTGCCAGCAGCGAAGCGAAGGGGGGCGCAGCAGATACGCAGTATTTT.

The chain links TRBV29-1 to TRBJ2-7; 7 bases are shared with TRBD2. Trimming cost V 0 bases and J 3 bases; bases outside gene matches: 5. The CDR3 spans 14 residues. From germline, CDR1 is SQVTM and CDR2 ANQGSEA. The CDR3 sequence is CSVEDLASGYEQYF. The CDR3 DNA is TGCAGCGTTGAAGATCTTGCTAGCGGCTACGAGCAGTACTTC.

The V and J genes are TRBV7-8 and TRBJ2-3; 10 bases line up with TRBD2. Per the germline V gene, CDR1 is SGHVS and CDR2 is FQNEAQ. The CDR3 length is 17 residues. V gave up 5 bases and J gave up 2 bases; unmatched junction bases: 10. The CDR3, as DNA: TGTGCCAGCAGCCCCATCGGACTAGCGGTGTCCACAGATACGCAGTATTTT. It specifies CASSPIGLAVSTDTQYF.

The chain employs TRBV19 and TRBJ2-1; TRBD1 is a possible D gene (6 bases). There are 16 residues in the CDR3. CDR1 LNHDA and CDR2 SQIVND come from the germline V gene (reference sequence). V was trimmed by 2 bases and J by 6 bases, leaving 17 bases between them. The chain's CDR3 is CASSIQGPGRPNEQFF. The CDR3 DNA follows: TGTGCCAGTAGTATACAGGGGCCAGGTCGTCCCAATGAGCAGTTCTTC.

The chain links TRBV29-1 to TRBJ2-2, with 9 bases fitting TRBD2. V shed 3 bases and J 0 bases; nucleotides not matched to a gene: 2. Looked up from germline, CDR1 is SQVTM and CDR2 is ANQGSEA. This CDR3 is built from 15 residues. The chain's CDR3 is CSVEEREANTGELFF. CDR3 in DNA: TGCAGCGTTGAGGAGCGGGAGGCGAACACCGGGGAGCTGTTTTTT.

This clone appeared once. The V gene is TRBV11-2, the J gene TRBJ2-7; TRBD1 matches at 7 bases. V lost 5 bases to trimming and J lost 3 bases; unmatched junction nucleotides: 10. CDR3 length: 15 residues. Per the germline V gene, CDR1 is SGHAT and CDR2 is FQNNGV. The CDR3 region has the DNA TGTGCCAGCAGCGGCTCGGGGACAGTGGACTACGAGCAGTACTTC. It codes for CASSGSGTVDYEQYF.

There are a few counts of this clone. This rearrangement joins TRBV4-2 to TRBJ2-1; 12 nucleotides match TRBD2. Germline V gives CDR1 LGHNA, CDR2 YNFKEQ. Losses at the gene ends were 6 bases for V and 9 bases for J; bases not matched to a gene: 6. CDR3 length equals 14 residues. The CDR3 spells CASSPSGGAVEQFF. CDR3 bases: TGTGCCAGCAGTCCTAGCGGGGGGGCGGTTGAGCAGTTCTTC.

CDR3 nucleotides: TGTGCCAGCAGTGTGAAAACGGGAAAGAACACCGGGGAGCTGTTTTTT. This sequence encodes CASSVKTGKNTGELFF. The rearrangement uses TRBV27 and TRBJ2-2; a possible D gene is TRBD2 (5 bases). V lost 5 bases, J lost 1 base, and 14 bases lay in between. CDR1 and CDR2 from the germline V gene are MNHEY and SMNVEV (reference sequence). The CDR3 length is 16 residues.

V gene TRBV2 combines with J gene TRBJ2-7, with D uncertain. Trimming removed 6 bases at V and 4 bases at J, with 4 bases between. This CDR3 comprises 10 residues. The germline V gene has CDR1 SNHLY and CDR2 FYNNEI. CDR3 residues: CASRIYEQYF. CDR3 sequence (DNA): TGTGCCAGCAGAATTTACGAGCAGTACTTC.

V is TRBV5-1 and J is TRBJ2-5; 9 positions match TRBD1. Germline-derived CDR1 and CDR2 are SGHRS and YFSETQ. The CDR3 loop spans 14 amino acids. J gave up 4 bases and V 9 bases, and 10 bases lay outside the gene matches. The CDR3 region is CATRDRERRETQYF. CDR3 coding DNA: TGCGCCACCCGGGACAGGGAAAGGAGAGAGACCCAGTACTTC.

The rearrangement joins TRBV7-9 to TRBJ2-1; 10 bases are a match to TRBD2. The length of the CDR3 is 16 residues. Per the germline V gene, CDR1 is SEHNR and CDR2 is FQNEAQ (reference sequence). With 7 bases clipped from V and 4 bases from J, the junction kept 10 bases outside the gene matches. As DNA, the CDR3 is TGTGCCAGCACCGGGGTAGCGGGGGGTTTTTACAATGAGCAGTTCTTC. It is translated as CASTGVAGGFYNEQFF. Looking up the rest from reference TRBV7-9 and TRBJ2-1 gives the full variable domain: DTGVSQNPRHKITKRGQNVTFRCDPISEHNRLYWYRQTLGQGPEFLTYFQNEAQLEKSRLLSDRFSAERPKGSFSTLEIQRTEQGDSAMYLCASTGVAGGFYNEQFFGPGTRLTVL.

V gene TRBV25-1 combines with J gene TRBJ2-5; D remains ambiguous. There are 15 residues in the CDR3. V lost 0 bases to trimming and J lost 5 bases, with 13 bases between them. CDR1 and CDR2 (germline): MGHDK, SYGVNS. The CDR3 DNA sequence: TGTGCCAGCAGTGAATACGTAGGAGTACAGGAGACCCAGTACTTC. Translating it yields CASSEYVGVQETQYF.

This clone was picked up a small number of times. The V call is TRBV5-6, the J call TRBJ1-2; 7 bases are a match to TRBD1. V lost 4 bases and J lost 4; bases outside the gene matches: 4. CDR1 and CDR2 (germline): SGHDT, YYEEEE. The CDR3 contains 13 residues. CDR3 residues: CASSADRSYGYTF. In DNA, the CDR3 is TGTGCCAGCAGCGCGGACAGGTCCTATGGCTACACCTTC.

V gene TRBV5-1 combines with J gene TRBJ2-7; no reliable D call. Germline V CDR1 and CDR2: SGHRS, YFSETQ. V lost 0 bases and J 0 bases, leaving 7 bases between the germline ends. CDR3 length: 14 amino acids. In nucleotides, the CDR3 is TGCGCCAGCAGCTTGGATCCTGGCTCCTACGAGCAGTACTTC. It encodes CASSLDPGSYEQYF.

V usage is TRBV6-6 and J usage is TRBJ1-1, with D perhaps matching TRBD1 (5 bases). Germline CDR1 is MNHNY and CDR2 is SVGAGI (reference sequence). V dropped 0 bases and J dropped 0 bases, with 8 bases sitting between them. The CDR3 runs 15 residues. CDR3 sequence reads: CASSYSMDMNTEAFF. CDR3 DNA sequence: TGTGCCAGCAGTTACTCGATGGACATGAACACTGAAGCTTTCTTT.

The CDR3 DNA reads as TGCGCCAGCAGCCAAGAAATCGTGCGCCATGAGCAGTTCTTC. This sequence encodes CASSQEIVRHEQFF. The V and J genes are TRBV4-1 and TRBJ2-1; D is uncertain. The CDR3 consists of 14 residues. V lost 0 bases, J lost 8 bases, and 11 bases lay in between. Germline V gene lookup returns CDR1 MGHRA and CDR2 YSYEKL.

The chain couples TRBV28 to TRBJ2-1; no firm D call. CDR3 length: 17 residues. From germline, CDR1 is MDHEN and CDR2 SYDVKM. Trimming removed 1 base at V and 0 bases at J, with 13 bases between. In DNA form, the CDR3 reads TGTGCCAGCAGTTTATACGCAGGCCTGAGCTCCTACAATGAGCAGTTCTTC. It codes for CASSLYAGLSSYNEQFF.

The chain recombines TRBV25-1 with TRBJ2-3; 8 nucleotides line up with TRBD2. In germline, CDR1 is MGHDK, CDR2 SYGVNS. The CDR3 has 16 residues. After removal of 2 bases from V and 1 base from J, the junction contained 5 bases not matched to a gene. Here the CDR3 reads CASSEREGVGTDTQYF. As DNA, the CDR3 is TGTGCCAGCAGTGAACGGGAGGGGGTGGGCACAGATACGCAGTATTTT.